A selection of T cell receptor beta chains follows, all from one sample in a study of T cell repertoires in cytomegalovirus infection. In TCRdb, the reads were re-called with MiXCR into one record per CDR3 protein. The data show 450,000 to 600,000 distinct CDR3 sequences, with around 11% seen just once and 9.5% to 13% held by the top ten. The sample consisted of PBMCs. These TCRs come from a human donor in good health (CMV status not recorded). Some clones in this sample may be carry-over from other donors' samples. CDR3s include the opening cysteine and the closing phenylalanine or tryptophan. A D gene is named only where the DNA matches it firmly. The size entry is marked missing in some rows and otherwise reads once, few, many or a size class.

v_call: TRBV19
d_call: NA
cdr3_length: 15
j_call: TRBJ1-2
clone_size: few
cdr3_aa: CASSQPGGGSYGYTF
cdr3_nt: TGTGCCAGTAGTCAACCTGGGGGGGGGAGCTATGGCTACACCTTC

v_call: TRBV6-5
d_call: NA
cdr3_length: 16
j_call: TRBJ2-7
clone_size: NA
cdr3_aa: CASSYSSGEFSYEQYF
cdr3_nt: TGTGCCAGCAGTTACTCCTCTGGGGAGTTCTCCTACGAGCAGTACTTC

v_call: TRBV9
d_call: NA
cdr3_length: 15
j_call: TRBJ2-2
clone_size: few
cdr3_aa: CASSVRTRGTGELFF
cdr3_nt: TGTGCCAGCAGCGTACGTACCCGGGGGACCGGGGAGCTGTTTTTT

v_call: TRBV20-1
d_call: TRBD2
cdr3_length: 16
j_call: TRBJ2-5
clone_size: NA
cdr3_aa: CSATGLAGENGETQYF
cdr3_nt: TGCAGTGCAACGGGACTAGCGGGAGAAAACGGAGAGACCCAGTACTTC

v_call: TRBV6-1
d_call: TRBD1
cdr3_length: 15
j_call: TRBJ1-2
clone_size: many
cdr3_aa: CASSLSGTGWDGYTF
cdr3_nt: TGTGCCAGCAGTTTATCCGGGACAGGGTGGGATGGCTACACCTTC

v_call: TRBV6-1
d_call: TRBD2
cdr3_length: 15
j_call: TRBJ2-1
clone_size: many
cdr3_aa: CASWPRGSSYNEQFF
cdr3_nt: TGTGCCAGCTGGCCGCGGGGGAGCTCCTACAATGAGCAGTTCTTC

v_call: TRBV20-1
d_call: TRBD2
cdr3_length: 15
j_call: TRBJ2-7
clone_size: once
cdr3_aa: CSARLAGAHPYEQYF
cdr3_nt: TGCAGTGCTAGACTAGCGGGAGCGCACCCCTACGAGCAGTACTTC

v_call: TRBV19
d_call: NA
cdr3_length: 13
j_call: TRBJ2-5
clone_size: many
cdr3_aa: CASSINNQETQYF
cdr3_nt: TGTGCCAGTAGTATCAACAACCAAGAGACCCAGTACTTC

v_call: TRBV24-1
d_call: TRBD1
cdr3_length: 18
j_call: TRBJ2-1
clone_size: many
cdr3_aa: CATSPSDRAQSSYNEQFF
cdr3_nt: TGTGCCACCAGCCCGTCCGACAGGGCGCAGAGCTCCTACAATGAGCAGTTCTTC

v_call: TRBV30
d_call: TRBD2
cdr3_length: 15
j_call: TRBJ2-3
clone_size: NA
cdr3_aa: CAWSDGLAASDTQYF
cdr3_nt: TGTGCCTGGAGTGACGGACTAGCGGCTTCAGATACGCAGTATTTT

v_call: TRBV28
d_call: NA
cdr3_length: 17
j_call: TRBJ2-7
clone_size: NA
cdr3_aa: CASSRTGIAGPTYEQYF
cdr3_nt: TGTGCCAGCAGTAGGACAGGGATAGCGGGACCAACCTACGAGCAGTACTTC

v_call: TRBV20-1
d_call: TRBD1
cdr3_length: 16
j_call: TRBJ1-5
clone_size: many
cdr3_aa: CSARVRTGGFDQPQHF
cdr3_nt: TGCAGTGCTAGAGTGAGGACAGGGGGATTCGATCAGCCCCAGCATTTT

v_call: TRBV15
d_call: TRBD1
cdr3_length: 14
j_call: TRBJ1-3
clone_size: NA
cdr3_aa: CATSPLQGANTIYF
cdr3_nt: TGTGCCACCAGTCCCTTACAGGGGGCAAACACCATATATTTT

v_call: TRBV7-8
d_call: NA
cdr3_length: 16
j_call: TRBJ2-3
clone_size: many
cdr3_aa: CASSWGLIIGTDTQYF
cdr3_nt: TGTGCCAGCAGCTGGGGACTGATCATTGGCACAGATACGCAGTATTTT

v_call: TRBV13
d_call: NA
cdr3_length: 14
j_call: TRBJ2-5
clone_size: NA
cdr3_aa: CASSPQAEQETQYF
cdr3_nt: TGTGCCAGCAGCCCCCAAGCGGAACAAGAGACCCAGTACTTC

v_call: TRBV9
d_call: NA
cdr3_length: 16
j_call: TRBJ2-1
clone_size: NA
cdr3_aa: CASSDEGGRIVDEQFF
cdr3_nt: TGTGCCAGCAGCGACGAAGGGGGGCGTATCGTAGATGAGCAGTTCTTC

v_call: TRBV7-2
d_call: TRBD1
cdr3_length: 16
j_call: TRBJ1-6
clone_size: many
cdr3_aa: CASSQRAGGVNSPLHF
cdr3_nt: TGTGCCAGCAGTCAGAGGGCAGGGGGAGTTAATTCACCCCTCCACTTT

v_call: TRBV20-1
d_call: TRBD2
cdr3_length: 18
j_call: TRBJ2-5
clone_size: NA
cdr3_aa: CSARTSGRAWVVRETQYF
cdr3_nt: TGCAGTGCCAGGACTAGCGGGAGGGCCTGGGTGGTGCGGGAGACCCAGTACTTC

v_call: TRBV2
d_call: NA
cdr3_length: 16
j_call: TRBJ2-7
clone_size: few
cdr3_aa: CASSEGGTGRYYEQYF
cdr3_nt: TGTGCCAGCAGTGAAGGGGGAACAGGGAGGTACTACGAGCAGTACTTC

v_call: TRBV29-1
d_call: TRBD1
cdr3_length: 19
j_call: TRBJ2-5
clone_size: NA
cdr3_aa: CSVEEGPGTGRMDQETQYF
cdr3_nt: TGCAGCGTTGAAGAAGGTCCCGGGACAGGGAGGATGGACCAAGAGACCCAGTACTTC

v_call: TRBV23-1
d_call: NA
cdr3_length: 15
j_call: TRBJ1-5
clone_size: NA
cdr3_aa: CASGGGASSNQPQHF
cdr3_nt: TGCGCCAGCGGGGGGGGGGCGTCGAGCAATCAGCCCCAGCATTTT

v_call: TRBV29-1
d_call: NA
cdr3_length: 11
j_call: TRBJ1-2
clone_size: NA
cdr3_aa: CSAGQQQGYTF
cdr3_nt: TGCAGCGCTGGACAACAACAGGGCTACACCTTC

v_call: TRBV15
d_call: TRBD2
cdr3_length: 16
j_call: TRBJ2-1
clone_size: NA
cdr3_aa: CATSRGGLAGGSEQFF
cdr3_nt: TGTGCCACCAGCAGAGGAGGACTAGCGGGAGGTTCGGAGCAGTTCTTC

v_call: TRBV11-2
d_call: NA
cdr3_length: 15
j_call: TRBJ2-1
clone_size: many
cdr3_aa: CASSPRSGSYNEQFF
cdr3_nt: TGTGCCAGCAGCCCGCGGTCAGGGTCCTACAATGAGCAGTTCTTC

v_call: TRBV7-2
d_call: NA
cdr3_length: 13
j_call: TRBJ2-1
clone_size: NA
cdr3_aa: CASSVNRDFVQFF
cdr3_nt: TGTGCCAGCAGCGTAAACCGGGACTTCGTACAGTTCTTC

v_call: TRBV12-3/TRBV12-4
d_call: NA
cdr3_length: 12
j_call: TRBJ1-1
clone_size: many
cdr3_aa: CASSLGMTEAFF
cdr3_nt: TGTGCCAGCAGTTTAGGGATGACTGAAGCTTTCTTT

v_call: TRBV23-1
d_call: TRBD1
cdr3_length: 19
j_call: TRBJ1-1
clone_size: few
cdr3_aa: CASSEQSLFRQGGHTEAFF
cdr3_nt: TGCGCCAGCAGTGAACAAAGCCTTTTCCGACAGGGGGGGCACACTGAAGCTTTCTTT

v_call: TRBV28
d_call: NA
cdr3_length: 16
j_call: TRBJ2-5
clone_size: many
cdr3_aa: CASSDTPGQAQETQYF
cdr3_nt: TGTGCCAGCAGCGACACCCCCGGGCAGGCCCAAGAGACCCAGTACTTC

v_call: TRBV19
d_call: TRBD1
cdr3_length: 14
j_call: TRBJ2-7
clone_size: many
cdr3_aa: CASSPGTENYEQYF
cdr3_nt: TGTGCCAGTAGTCCCGGGACAGAAAACTACGAGCAGTACTTC

v_call: TRBV30
d_call: NA
cdr3_length: 14
j_call: TRBJ2-7
clone_size: NA
cdr3_aa: CAWRGGSLFNEQYF
cdr3_nt: TGTGCCTGGAGAGGTGGGAGTCTATTCAACGAGCAGTACTTC

v_call: TRBV7-8
d_call: NA
cdr3_length: 15
j_call: TRBJ2-1
clone_size: many
cdr3_aa: CASSLEPGQTNEQFF
cdr3_nt: TGTGCCAGCAGCTTAGAACCCGGACAGACCAATGAGCAGTTCTTC

v_call: TRBV11-2
d_call: TRBD2
cdr3_length: 15
j_call: TRBJ2-3
clone_size: many
cdr3_aa: CASSRGRTSTDTQYF
cdr3_nt: TGTGCCAGCAGCCGCGGGAGGACTAGCACAGATACGCAGTATTTT

v_call: TRBV23-1
d_call: NA
cdr3_length: 15
j_call: TRBJ1-1
clone_size: once
cdr3_aa: CASSQSGGSGTEAFF
cdr3_nt: TGCGCCAGCAGTCAATCGGGAGGGTCGGGCACTGAAGCTTTCTTT